This T cell receptor beta chain stems from a study of Ad26.COV2.S vaccination and SARS-CoV-2 variants. The method was immunoSEQ multiplex PCR; TCRdb's version includes in-frame clones alone and lacks a portion of them. The sample records more than 300,000 clones, 80% to 90% being singletons. Treatment in this sample: 15 to 20 received Ad26.COV2.S at low or high dose, single or two shots; 5 received placebo; per-sample allocation not given. Specimen acquisition occurred on day 63 following the initial vaccine or placebo injection. The table lists this clone with a count of one. The antigen remains unidentified. Study observations and caveats: Reported post-vaccination CD8+ and CD4+ T cell responses to spike showed substantial breadth.

The J segment lost 4 bases and the V segment lost 0 bases, leaving 10 bases of the junction unmatched. The CDR3 is 17 residues long. CDR1 and CDR2 from the germline V gene are SGDLS and YYNGEE. Sequences were derived from peripheral blood, sampled in a trial of Ad26.COV2.S vaccine versus placebo. The sequence came from a person aged 18-60 years who received the Ad26.COV2.S COVID-19 vaccine or a placebo. The chain combines TRBV9 with TRBJ2-7; 10 bases match TRBD2. CDR3 loop: CASSVALSSGSLYEQYF. CDR3 sequence (DNA): TGTGCCAGCAGCGTAGCGTTGTCTAGCGGGAGTCTTTACGAGCAGTACTTC.